The 17 T cell receptor beta chains reported below all come from one sample, sequenced in a study of blood T cell repertoires in COVID-19 (dated by TCRdb to 2018 to 2021). Library generation was performed with the immunoSEQ multiplex PCR assay. Entries here come from immuneACCESS through TCRdb and include only in-frame sequences with V and J called. Some clones fail to appear in such tables; in the studies checked, an unresolved V gene covers under half of the shortfall, and the cause of the remainder is unknown. The sample has roughly 150,000 clones on record, about four fifths of them singletons. Roughly a tenth of the sample lies in the top ten. The specimen sequenced was peripheral blood. These receptors were collected from a woman aged 80 or over with active or convalescent COVID-19.

The chain couples TRBV15 to TRBJ1-5, with D unresolved. The CDR3 is made up of 17 amino acids. CDR1 is LNHNV, CDR2 YYDKDF, per germline (reference sequence). Trimming pared 0 bases from V and 0 bases from J, leaving 12 bases between. CDR3 sequence: CATSRDLGVYSNQPQHF. The CDR3, as DNA: TGTGCCACCAGCAGAGATTTGGGAGTTTATAGCAATCAGCCCCAGCATTTT.

V usage is TRBV30 and J usage is TRBJ2-7, with D tentatively TRBD2 (5 bases). Germline V gene data show CDR1 as GTSNPN and CDR2 as SVGIG (reference sequence). The CDR3 is made up of 13 amino acids. Trimming shortened V by 5 bases and J by 3 bases, and 14 bases separated the two germline ends. Written as DNA, the CDR3 is TGTGCCTGGGGCTACGGGAACTTCTACGAGCAGTACTTC. Amino acids: CAWGYGNFYEQYF.

The rearrangement links TRBV9 to TRBJ2-5, with 8 bases lining up with TRBD1. Germline lookup yields CDR1 SGDLS and CDR2 YYNGEE. The CDR3 is made up of 15 amino acids. Losses at the gene ends were 0 bases for V and 6 bases for J; bases not matched to a gene: 7. The CDR3 DNA sequence: TGTGCCAGCAGCGTAGGACTACAGGGGGAACAGACCCAGTACTTC. Its translation is CASSVGLQGEQTQYF.

DNA for the CDR3: TGCAGCGTTGACTTCTTCGGGTACAATGAGCAGTTCTTC. Encoded protein: CSVDFFGYNEQFF. The rearrangement joins TRBV29-1 to TRBJ2-1; no clear D gene. The germline gives CDR1 SQVTM, CDR2 ANQGSEA. Trimming took 3 bases from V and 4 from J, leaving 10 bases between them. The CDR3 totals 13 residues.

The CDR3 sequence is CASSPFVTGVGTEAFF. In nucleotides, the CDR3 is TGCGCCAGCAGCCCTTTCGTGACAGGGGTCGGCACTGAAGCTTTCTTT. The chain uses TRBV5-1 and TRBJ1-1, with 8 bases lining up with TRBD1. Germline V gene lookup returns CDR1 SGHRS and CDR2 YFSETQ. This CDR3 contains 16 residues. V shed 4 bases and J 4 bases; nucleotides not matched to a gene: 12.

This chain connects TRBV6-1 to TRBJ2-6; D is uncertain. The length of the CDR3 is 16 residues. Trimming took 3 bases from V and 0 from J, leaving 9 bases between them. Germline CDR1 and CDR2: MNHNS and SASEGT. The CDR3 reads CASSDVGFSGANVLTF. The CDR3 nucleotides are TGTGCCAGCAGTGATGTCGGGTTCTCTGGGGCCAACGTCCTGACTTTC.

The chain joins TRBV30 to TRBJ2-4, with TRBD1 matching over 9 bases. The CDR3 is made up of 12 amino acids. Germline V lookup: CDR1 GTSNPN, CDR2 SVGIG (reference sequence). V gave up 5 bases and J gave up 6 bases; unmatched junction bases: 2. The CDR3 coding sequence is TGTGCCTGGGCGACAGGGGGAAACATTCAGTACTTC. Residues: CAWATGGNIQYF.

The chain uses TRBV27 and TRBJ1-2, with 8 bases aligning to TRBD1. Germline V lookup: CDR1 MNHEY, CDR2 SMNVEV (reference sequence). CDR3 length: 16 amino acids. Trimming took 3 bases from V and 3 from J; bases not matched to a gene: 9. The CDR3 DNA reads as TGTGCCAGCAGTTTTTCCCAGGGGGCGGGGGACTATGGCTACACCTTC. It yields the protein CASSFSQGAGDYGYTF.

The chain combines TRBV5-1 with TRBJ2-7, with D perhaps TRBD1 (5 bases). The germline V and J ends were trimmed by 0 bases and 3 bases, with 10 bases remaining between them. The CDR3 totals 14 residues. Germline CDR1 and CDR2: SGHRS and YFSETQ. CDR3 DNA sequence: TGCGCCAGCAGCTTGGTAGTCCAGGGCTACGAGCAGTACTTC. As protein: CASSLVVQGYEQYF.

The CDR3, as DNA: TGTGCCACCAGCAGCTTTCGGTCGAATGGCTACACCTTC. It yields the protein CATSSFRSNGYTF. V is TRBV15 and J is TRBJ1-2; D not certain. CDR1 LNHNV and CDR2 YYDKDF come from the germline V gene (reference sequence). This CDR3 comprises 13 residues. V was shortened by 3 bases and J by 6 bases, with 11 bases between the two germline ends.

The rearrangement links TRBV9 to TRBJ2-1; no definite D call. Germline CDR1 SGDLS, CDR2 YYNGEE. The CDR3 is 14 amino acids. Trimming took 0 bases from V and 3 from J, leaving 7 bases between them. The CDR3 sequence: CASSVVADYNEQFF. CDR3 sequence (DNA): TGTGCCAGCAGCGTAGTTGCAGACTACAATGAGCAGTTCTTC.

This chain links TRBV5-1 with TRBJ2-5; 16 positions match TRBD2. This CDR3 is built from 18 residues. The germline CDR1 and CDR2 sequences are SGHRS and YFSETQ. Trimming took 2 bases from V and 5 from J; bases not matched to a gene: 9. The chain's CDR3 is CASSFGTSGRGSWETQYF. Here the CDR3 DNA reads TGCGCCAGCAGCTTCGGGACTAGCGGGAGGGGGAGTTGGGAGACCCAGTACTTC. Full variable domain (missing parts from reference TRBV5-1 and TRBJ2-5): KAGVTQTPRYLIKTRGQQVTLSCSPISGHRSVSWYQQTPGQGLQFLFEYFSETQRNKGNFPGRFSGRQFSNSRSEMNVSTLELGDSALYLCASSFGTSGRGSWETQYFGPGTRLLVL.

V is TRBV3-1 (or the pseudogene TRBV3-2) and J is TRBJ1-2; 9 bases match TRBD1. CDR3 length: 16 residues. From germline, CDR1 is LGHDT and CDR2 YNNKEL (reference sequence). V lost 3 bases and J lost 4; bases outside the gene matches: 9. CDR3 in amino acids: CASSQTGGQGTYGYTF. Written as DNA, the CDR3 is TGTGCCAGCAGCCAGACGGGAGGACAGGGGACCTATGGCTACACCTTC.

The genes are TRBV6-4 and TRBJ2-7, with D possibly TRBD1 on 6 matching bases. CDR1 is MRHNA, CDR2 SNTAGT, per germline. Between the trimmed V and J ends, which lost 6 bases and 3 bases, there was a span of 15 bases. The CDR3 consists of 14 residues. CDR3 nucleotides: TGTGCCAGCAGGACCCCGGGACACGTCTACGAGCAGTACTTC. Its translation is CASRTPGHVYEQYF.

The rearrangement uses TRBV5-1 and TRBJ2-7, with D possibly TRBD1 on 5 matching bases. The V end lost 2 bases, the J end lost 2 bases, and 11 bases lay between the germline ends. CDR3 length: 14 amino acids. Germline CDR1 is SGHRS and CDR2 is YFSETQ. CDR3 coding DNA: TGCGCCAGCAGCTTATATCAGGGAACCTACGAGCAGTACTTC. Protein: CASSLYQGTYEQYF.

The chain carries TRBV18 and TRBJ2-7; TRBD2 agrees at 9 bases. Per germline, CDR1 KGHSH and CDR2 LQKENI. After removal of 6 bases from V and 0 bases from J, the junction contained 6 bases not matched to a gene. This CDR3 region has 15 residues. The CDR3 region has the DNA TGTGCCAGCTCGGAGCTAGCGGGACCCTCCTACGAGCAGTACTTC. Its translation is CASSELAGPSYEQYF.

V gene TRBV10-2 combines with J gene TRBJ2-7; D is unclear. This CDR3 has 16 amino acids. The V and J ends lost 4 bases and 7 bases respectively, with 23 bases between them. Germline CDR1 is WSHSY and CDR2 is SAAADI. CDR3 sequence reads: CASSGNAVNSVEEQYF. The DNA for the CDR3 is TGCGCCAGCAGTGGGAACGCGGTGAACTCTGTTGAAGAGCAGTACTTC.